A selection of T cell receptor beta chains follows, all from one sample in a study of blood T cell repertoires in COVID-19. Method: immunoSEQ multiplex PCR; TCRdb's copy keeps in-frame clones and lacks some. The data show 35,000 to 50,000 clones, approximately 84% seen once. Sequenced material: peripheral blood. Receptors originate from a woman aged 70-85 years in a cohort sampled during active COVID-19. The CDR3 runs from the conserved cysteine through the conserved F or W. D genes are given only for firm matches. Clone sizes are given selectively: once, few, many, or a class where the clone is expanded.

clone size: .
V gene: TRBV2
J gene: TRBJ1-5
D gene: TRBD1
CDR3 DNA: TGTGCCAGCAGTGGCCCGACAGGGCCCAATCAGCCCCAGCATTTT
CDR3 protein: CASSGPTGPNQPQHF

clone size: .
V gene: TRBV28
J gene: TRBJ2-7
D gene: .
CDR3 DNA: TGTGCCAGCAGTTTGACAGCCACCTACGAGCAGTACTTC
CDR3 protein: CASSLTATYEQYF

clone size: .
V gene: TRBV28
J gene: TRBJ1-6
D gene: TRBD1
CDR3 DNA: TGTGCCAGCAGTCCGCCCCCCCCAGGGGGCTCACCCCTCCACTTT
CDR3 protein: CASSPPPPGGSPLHF

clone size: .
V gene: TRBV7-2
J gene: TRBJ2-3
D gene: .
CDR3 DNA: TGTGCCAGCAGCTTAGACTACAACACAGATACGCAGTATTTT
CDR3 protein: CASSLDYNTDTQYF

clone size: once
V gene: TRBV9
J gene: TRBJ2-5
D gene: TRBD1
CDR3 DNA: TGTGCCAGCAGCCCGGACAGGGAAGAGACCCAGTACTTC
CDR3 protein: CASSPDREETQYF

clone size: .
V gene: TRBV7-7
J gene: TRBJ2-1
D gene: TRBD2
CDR3 DNA: TGTGCCAGCAGCTTAGCAGGTCTAGCGGGAACCAATGAGCAGTTCTTC
CDR3 protein: CASSLAGLAGTNEQFF

clone size: .
V gene: TRBV9
J gene: TRBJ2-3
D gene: .
CDR3 DNA: TGTGCCAGCAGCGTAGTAGGGGGGGCAGATACGCAGTATTTT
CDR3 protein: CASSVVGGADTQYF

clone size: medium-sized
V gene: TRBV7-9
J gene: TRBJ2-1
D gene: TRBD2
CDR3 DNA: TGTGCCAGCAGCTTAGCGCTTATGGGGCTAGCGGGAAGTTACAATGAGCAGTTCTTC
CDR3 protein: CASSLALMGLAGSYNEQFF

clone size: many
V gene: TRBV2
J gene: TRBJ2-2
D gene: .
CDR3 DNA: TGTGCCAGCAGTGAAGCCGGACTGGCGAACACCGGGGAGCTGTTTTTT
CDR3 protein: CASSEAGLANTGELFF

clone size: .
V gene: TRBV9
J gene: TRBJ2-1
D gene: TRBD1
CDR3 DNA: TGTGCCAGCAGCCCCCGACAGGGAGTCTACAATGAGCAGTTCTTC
CDR3 protein: CASSPRQGVYNEQFF

clone size: .
V gene: TRBV5-4
J gene: TRBJ1-2
D gene: TRBD1
CDR3 DNA: TGTGCCAGCAGCTCCTGGGGACAGGGAGTATACGGCTACACCTTC
CDR3 protein: CASSSWGQGVYGYTF

clone size: once
V gene: TRBV3-1/TRBV3-2
J gene: TRBJ1-1
D gene: .
CDR3 DNA: TGTGCCAGCAGACAGGGTGAGTTACTGGCTGAAGCTTTCTTT
CDR3 protein: CASRQGELLAEAFF

clone size: .
V gene: TRBV5-4
J gene: TRBJ1-1
D gene: TRBD1
CDR3 DNA: TGTGCCAGCAGCCCGCAGACAGGGGGCTACACTGAAGCTTTCTTT
CDR3 protein: CASSPQTGGYTEAFF

clone size: .
V gene: TRBV9
J gene: TRBJ2-1
D gene: TRBD2
CDR3 DNA: TGTGCCAGCAGCGTAACACCAGCGGGAGGGCAGCAGTTCTTC
CDR3 protein: CASSVTPAGGQQFF

clone size: .
V gene: TRBV27
J gene: TRBJ1-2
D gene: .
CDR3 DNA: TGTGCCAGCAGAAGAGGAGGGCAGCCATATTCTCACTATGGCTACACCTTC
CDR3 protein: CASRRGGQPYSHYGYTF

clone size: once
V gene: TRBV4-2
J gene: TRBJ2-7
D gene: .
CDR3 DNA: TGTGCCAGCAGCCAAGCCTCGGGATCCTACGAGCAGTACTTC
CDR3 protein: CASSQASGSYEQYF

clone size: .
V gene: TRBV7-2
J gene: TRBJ1-2
D gene: .
CDR3 DNA: TGTGCCAGCAGCTTCCCCCCACAGGTCTTTGGCTACACCTTC
CDR3 protein: CASSFPPQVFGYTF

clone size: .
V gene: TRBV9
J gene: TRBJ2-7
D gene: TRBD1
CDR3 DNA: TGTGCCAGCAGCGTCGGACCGGACAGGGACGAGCAGTACTTC
CDR3 protein: CASSVGPDRDEQYF

clone size: .
V gene: TRBV10-3
J gene: TRBJ2-1
D gene: .
CDR3 DNA: TGTGCCATCAGTGAGCTTAACAATGAGCAGTTCTTC
CDR3 protein: CAISELNNEQFF

clone size: .
V gene: TRBV28
J gene: TRBJ2-7
D gene: TRBD2
CDR3 DNA: TGTGCCAGCAGTTTTGGGGGACTAGCGGACATCTTCTACGAGCAGTACTTC
CDR3 protein: CASSFGGLADIFYEQYF

clone size: once
V gene: TRBV27
J gene: TRBJ2-6
D gene: TRBD1
CDR3 DNA: TGTGCCAGCAGTGCCACGAGGACAGGGGACTCTGGGGCCAACGTCCTGACTTTC
CDR3 protein: CASSATRTGDSGANVLTF

clone size: .
V gene: TRBV7-3
J gene: TRBJ2-7
D gene: TRBD2
CDR3 DNA: TGTGCCAGCAGCTTAATGGGCGGGAGCTCCTACGAGCAGTACTTC
CDR3 protein: CASSLMGGSSYEQYF

clone size: .
V gene: TRBV5-1
J gene: TRBJ2-3
D gene: .
CDR3 DNA: TGCGCCAGCAGCTTTGGCAGGGGATACACAGATACGCAGTATTTT
CDR3 protein: CASSFGRGYTDTQYF

clone size: .
V gene: TRBV6-5
J gene: TRBJ2-2
D gene: .
CDR3 DNA: TGTGCCAGCAGATTTCTATTACACACCGGGGAGCTGTTTTTT
CDR3 protein: CASRFLLHTGELFF

clone size: once
V gene: TRBV5-1
J gene: TRBJ1-1
D gene: TRBD1
CDR3 DNA: TGCGCCAGCAGCTCAGCAGAGGGGGCAGGGGCTTTCTTT
CDR3 protein: CASSSAEGAGAFF

clone size: .
V gene: TRBV6-1
J gene: TRBJ1-2
D gene: .
CDR3 DNA: TGTGCCAGCAGTGAGCAGGATATAGGTGGCTACACCTTC
CDR3 protein: CASSEQDIGGYTF

clone size: .
V gene: TRBV5-4
J gene: TRBJ2-3
D gene: TRBD1
CDR3 DNA: TGTGCCAGCAGCCAGGGGGCCAAATTAGGCACAGATACGCAGTATTTT
CDR3 protein: CASSQGAKLGTDTQYF

clone size: .
V gene: TRBV5-1
J gene: TRBJ1-1
D gene: TRBD1
CDR3 DNA: TGCGCCAGCAGCTATGGACAGGGGTTCACTGAAGCTTTCTTT
CDR3 protein: CASSYGQGFTEAFF

clone size: once
V gene: TRBV28
J gene: TRBJ2-1
D gene: .
CDR3 DNA: TGTGCCAGCAGACACGCGACAGCCCAAGTCGACAATGAGCAGTTCTTC
CDR3 protein: CASRHATAQVDNEQFF

clone size: .
V gene: TRBV11-3
J gene: TRBJ2-1
D gene: TRBD2
CDR3 DNA: TGTGCCAGCAGCGCATCTTTTAGCGGGAGTATCGCCTACAATGAGCAGTTCTTC
CDR3 protein: CASSASFSGSIAYNEQFF

clone size: .
V gene: TRBV30
J gene: TRBJ2-2
D gene: .
CDR3 DNA: TGTGCCTGGAGACTAGGCCTGGACACCGGGGAGCTGTTTTTT
CDR3 protein: CAWRLGLDTGELFF

clone size: .
V gene: TRBV30
J gene: TRBJ1-2
D gene: TRBD1
CDR3 DNA: TGTGCCTGGAGTGAATATGCGGCAGGGGGTGATCAAGGCTACACCTTC
CDR3 protein: CAWSEYAAGGDQGYTF

clone size: .
V gene: TRBV5-4
J gene: TRBJ2-2
D gene: .
CDR3 DNA: TGTGCCAGCAGCTTGGGTGGGGCACGTACGAACACCGGGGAGCTGTTTTTT
CDR3 protein: CASSLGGARTNTGELFF

clone size: .
V gene: TRBV30
J gene: TRBJ2-1
D gene: TRBD1
CDR3 DNA: TGTGCCTGGAGCCCCACAGGGGCGTACTACAATGAGCAGTTCTTC
CDR3 protein: CAWSPTGAYYNEQFF

clone size: few
V gene: TRBV6-4
J gene: TRBJ2-2
D gene: .
CDR3 DNA: TGTGCCAGCAGCCCCGACAGGGAGGCAGCGAACACCGGGGAGCTGTTTTTT
CDR3 protein: CASSPDREAANTGELFF

clone size: .
V gene: TRBV28
J gene: TRBJ1-1
D gene: .
CDR3 DNA: TGTGCCAGCAGTGAGCAGGGTTTAAACACTGAAGCTTTCTTT
CDR3 protein: CASSEQGLNTEAFF

clone size: .
V gene: TRBV2
J gene: TRBJ1-5
D gene: TRBD1
CDR3 DNA: TGTGCCAGCAGTGAAAGGACAGGCAGCAATCAGCCCCAGCATTTT
CDR3 protein: CASSERTGSNQPQHF

clone size: .
V gene: TRBV28
J gene: TRBJ2-7
D gene: TRBD2
CDR3 DNA: TGTGCCAGCAGTTTAAGCGGGGGGCGAAACTACGAGCAGTACTTC
CDR3 protein: CASSLSGGRNYEQYF

clone size: .
V gene: TRBV5-1
J gene: TRBJ2-1
D gene: TRBD2
CDR3 DNA: TGCGCCAGCAGCTTGGTCTCCCGGGCTAGCGGACTAAACTCCTACAATGAGCAGTTCTTC
CDR3 protein: CASSLVSRASGLNSYNEQFF

clone size: .
V gene: TRBV12-3/TRBV12-4
J gene: TRBJ2-7
D gene: TRBD1
CDR3 DNA: TGTGCCAGCAGTCCCGCAGGGGGAAACGAGCAGTACTTC
CDR3 protein: CASSPAGGNEQYF

clone size: .
V gene: TRBV3-1/TRBV3-2
J gene: TRBJ2-3
D gene: TRBD2
CDR3 DNA: TGTGCCAGCAGCCAAGATAGGGGACTAGCGGGCAACACAGATACGCAGTATTTT
CDR3 protein: CASSQDRGLAGNTDTQYF

clone size: .
V gene: TRBV7-9
J gene: TRBJ2-7
D gene: TRBD2
CDR3 DNA: TGTGCCAGCAGCCCCCGGGGGGGCTTCAACGAGCAGTACTTC
CDR3 protein: CASSPRGGFNEQYF

clone size: .
V gene: TRBV27
J gene: TRBJ2-3
D gene: .
CDR3 DNA: TGTGCCAGCAGTTTATTTATGGGACAATTCACAGATACGCAGTATTTT
CDR3 protein: CASSLFMGQFTDTQYF

clone size: .
V gene: TRBV2
J gene: TRBJ2-3
D gene: TRBD2
CDR3 DNA: TGTGCCAGCAGGGTTAGCGGGAGTGAGGTGGATACGCAGTATTTT
CDR3 protein: CASRVSGSEVDTQYF

clone size: .
V gene: TRBV5-1
J gene: TRBJ1-3
D gene: .
CDR3 DNA: TGCGCCAGCAGCTTGCAGGTAGGGGCCGGAAACACCATATATTTT
CDR3 protein: CASSLQVGAGNTIYF

clone size: .
V gene: TRBV6-2/TRBV6-3
J gene: TRBJ2-1
D gene: TRBD2
CDR3 DNA: TGTGCCAGCAGTTACCGTGCGGGAGGGCTCATGGATGAGCAGTTCTTC
CDR3 protein: CASSYRAGGLMDEQFF

clone size: .
V gene: TRBV28
J gene: TRBJ1-4
D gene: .
CDR3 DNA: TGTGCCAGCAGTTTACCCCCAAACAACGAAAAACTGTTTTTT
CDR3 protein: CASSLPPNNEKLFF

clone size: .
V gene: TRBV30
J gene: TRBJ2-3
D gene: .
CDR3 DNA: TGTGCCTGGAGCTCCGGCCTAGGGACTCAGCAGTATTTT
CDR3 protein: CAWSSGLGTQQYF

clone size: .
V gene: TRBV29-1
J gene: TRBJ1-5
D gene: .
CDR3 DNA: TGCAGCGTGGCGACAGGTCATAGCAATCAGCCCCAGCATTTT
CDR3 protein: CSVATGHSNQPQHF

clone size: few
V gene: TRBV18
J gene: TRBJ2-1
D gene: TRBD1
CDR3 DNA: TGTGCCAGCTCAGTCCGGGACAGCTACAATGAGCAGTTCTTC
CDR3 protein: CASSVRDSYNEQFF

clone size: few
V gene: TRBV6-2/TRBV6-3
J gene: TRBJ2-2
D gene: .
CDR3 DNA: TGTGCCAGCAGCTCCACCCGCGTCGGGGAGCTGTTTTTT
CDR3 protein: CASSSTRVGELFF

clone size: .
V gene: TRBV11-2
J gene: TRBJ2-7
D gene: TRBD2
CDR3 DNA: TGTGCCAGCAGCTTACTCCCGGGACTAGCCACCTACGAGCAGTACTTC
CDR3 protein: CASSLLPGLATYEQYF

clone size: .
V gene: TRBV6-1
J gene: TRBJ2-1
D gene: .
CDR3 DNA: TGTGCCAGCAGTGAAATGCGACTGAGCTTCTACAATGAGCAGTTCTTC
CDR3 protein: CASSEMRLSFYNEQFF

clone size: .
V gene: TRBV6-2/TRBV6-3
J gene: TRBJ2-5
D gene: TRBD1
CDR3 DNA: TGTGCCAGCAGTTACGGACAGGGATTCTCGGAGACCCAGTACTTC
CDR3 protein: CASSYGQGFSETQYF